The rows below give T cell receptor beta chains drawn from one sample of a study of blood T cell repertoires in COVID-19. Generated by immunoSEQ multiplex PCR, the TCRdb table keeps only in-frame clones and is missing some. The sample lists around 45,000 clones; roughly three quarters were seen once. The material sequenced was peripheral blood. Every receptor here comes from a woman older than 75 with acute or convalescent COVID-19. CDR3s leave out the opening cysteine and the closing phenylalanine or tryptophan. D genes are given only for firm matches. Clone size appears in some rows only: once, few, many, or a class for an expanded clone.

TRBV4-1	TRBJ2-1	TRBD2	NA	ASSLLAGVRGSYNEQF
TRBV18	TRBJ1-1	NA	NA	ASSPPGPQWYTEAF
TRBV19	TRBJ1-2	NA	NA	ASGRDKLRYT
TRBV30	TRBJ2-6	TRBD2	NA	AWIPGRYPVPGANVLT
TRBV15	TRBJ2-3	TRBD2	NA	ATRTGREARSTDTQY
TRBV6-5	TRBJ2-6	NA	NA	ASGLNSGANVLT
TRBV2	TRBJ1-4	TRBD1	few	ASSSGGLDEKLF
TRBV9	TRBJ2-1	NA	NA	ASSVGIYNEQF
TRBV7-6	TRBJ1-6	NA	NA	ASSSQADLNSPLH
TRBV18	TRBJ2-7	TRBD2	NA	ASSPPVSPGLYEQY
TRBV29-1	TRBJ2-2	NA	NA	SVATARTGELF
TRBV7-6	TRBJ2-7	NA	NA	ASSLVPGDEQY
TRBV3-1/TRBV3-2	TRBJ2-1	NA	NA	ASSQVLVSEQF
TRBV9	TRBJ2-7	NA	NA	ASSIGQSHEQY
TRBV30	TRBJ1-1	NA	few	AWSVRRAPEAF
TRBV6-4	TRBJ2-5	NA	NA	ASSDFLETQY
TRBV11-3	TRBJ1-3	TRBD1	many	ASSLNRGQLAGNTIY
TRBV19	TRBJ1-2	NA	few	ASSISRTMNYGYT
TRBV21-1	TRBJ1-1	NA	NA	ASRRGGTEAF
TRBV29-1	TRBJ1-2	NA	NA	SVGSLRRADYT
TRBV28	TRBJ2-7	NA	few	ASSPPDSPYEQY
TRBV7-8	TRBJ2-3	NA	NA	ASSYNSGTDTQY
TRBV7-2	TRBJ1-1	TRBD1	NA	ASSPRGDSEAF
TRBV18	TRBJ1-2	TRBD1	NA	ASSGRDRGQDYGYT
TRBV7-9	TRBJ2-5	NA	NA	ASSPGLHPPETQY
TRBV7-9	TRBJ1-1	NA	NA	ASSAVEAF
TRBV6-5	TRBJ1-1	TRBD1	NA	ASSSLPTGESTEAF
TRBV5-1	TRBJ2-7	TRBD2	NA	ASRLTSTAYEQY
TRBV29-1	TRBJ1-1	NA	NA	SGLQGIPTEAF
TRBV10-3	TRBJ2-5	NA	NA	AISVGGGAVETQY
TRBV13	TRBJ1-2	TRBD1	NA	ASSWTGASHYGYT
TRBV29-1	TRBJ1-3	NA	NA	SVGETPGNTIY
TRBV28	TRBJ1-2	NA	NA	ASSLGYRGYT
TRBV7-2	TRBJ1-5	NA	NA	ASSLDRIGEAQPQH
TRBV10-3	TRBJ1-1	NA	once	AISEVAGRTEAF
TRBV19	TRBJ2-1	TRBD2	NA	ASSPGLAGRFSSYNEQF
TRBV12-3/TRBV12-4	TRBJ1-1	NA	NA	ASSPGLVYEAF
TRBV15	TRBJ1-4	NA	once	ATSRPDKPTNEKLF
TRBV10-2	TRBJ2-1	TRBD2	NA	ASSERTSGLYNEQF
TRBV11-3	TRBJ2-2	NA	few	ASSSVLYGELF
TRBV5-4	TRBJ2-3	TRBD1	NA	ASSSDRVTTDTQY
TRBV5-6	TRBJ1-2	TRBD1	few	ASSSDGQGARGYT
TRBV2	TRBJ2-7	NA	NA	ASSEQSYEQY
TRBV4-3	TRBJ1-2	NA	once	ASSQDWGQGGGYT
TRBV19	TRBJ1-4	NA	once	ASSNPRRASTTNEKLF
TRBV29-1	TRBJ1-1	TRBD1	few	SVEGALGMNTEAF
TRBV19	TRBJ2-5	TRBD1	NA	ASSWGQTETQY
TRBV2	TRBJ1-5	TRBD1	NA	ASSEPTGASNQPQH
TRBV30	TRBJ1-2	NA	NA	AWSVVGGVGYT
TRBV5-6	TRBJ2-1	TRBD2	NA	ASSSPGASGSSYNEQF
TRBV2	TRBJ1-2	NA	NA	ASSGQEESGYT
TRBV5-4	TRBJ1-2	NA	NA	ASSSPPGNGYT
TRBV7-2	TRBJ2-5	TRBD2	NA	ASSPGVPRGGTQY
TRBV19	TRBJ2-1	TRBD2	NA	ASSAGTSVYNEQF
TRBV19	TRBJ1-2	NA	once	ASRPGLQGGYT